The TCR beta chain described here comes from a study of T-cell reconstitution after alpha-beta-depleted transplantation in children. Findings and limits, study-wide: Several hundred rapidly expanded clones from non-depleted graft cells reportedly supplied alpha-beta T cells about two months post-transplant. Newly produced T cells mostly accounted for T-cell counts and diversity one year post-transplant.

V lost 4 bases, J lost 4 bases, and 5 bases stayed unmatched. This CDR3 contains 16 residues. Molecular barcoding with unique molecular identifiers was used for the TCRbeta library. Via MiXCR, TCRdb re-called the PCR reads, giving one row per CDR3 protein. The sample lists around 45,000 distinct CDR3 sequences, 40% to 60% occurring once. About this clonotype itself: Its antigen is as yet unknown.

The input for sequencing was peripheral blood, taken before TCRalphabeta/CD19-depleted stem cell transplant. This rearrangement joins TRBV12-3 or TRBV12-4 to TRBJ2-1, with 12 bases lining up with TRBD2. The clonotype originates from a boy in the first two years of life with SCID, due to receive a stem cell transplant. The CDR3 sequence is CASSSLAGGLYNEQFF. The DNA of the CDR3 is TGTGCCAGCAGTTCCCTAGCGGGGGGGCTGTACAATGAGCAGTTCTTC.